This is a list of T cell receptor beta chains from one sample in a study of TIL therapy for anti-PD-1-resistant metastatic lung cancer. TCRdb keeps only in-frame clones here, not all; method: immunoSEQ multiplex PCR. The sample includes about 36,000 clones, over 70% of them seen just once. This specimen consisted of blood, obtained at baseline. Source of these receptors: a person between 25 and 79 years old with non-small cell lung cancer. Each CDR3 is given without its conserved first and last residue.

v_gene: TRBV2; j_gene: TRBJ1-4; CDR3aa: ASRGGSVVSGKLF
v_gene: TRBV6-6; j_gene: TRBJ1-6; CDR3aa: ASSYKVNNSPLH
v_gene: TRBV5-1; j_gene: TRBJ2-7; CDR3aa: ASSLRDPYEQY
v_gene: TRBV5-4; j_gene: TRBJ2-3; CDR3aa: ASSLSSGTDTQY
v_gene: TRBV21-1; j_gene: TRBJ1-1; CDR3aa: ASPIYGQSTILLNTEAF
v_gene: TRBV7-9; j_gene: TRBJ1-5; CDR3aa: ASSLGGDVWQPQH
v_gene: TRBV4-1; j_gene: TRBJ2-7; CDR3aa: ASSQVTSSYEQY
v_gene: TRBV4-3; j_gene: TRBJ1-2; CDR3aa: ASSQDGTSYGYT
v_gene: TRBV5-1; j_gene: TRBJ1-6; CDR3aa: ASSLDSNSPLH
v_gene: TRBV5-5; j_gene: TRBJ2-6; CDR3aa: ASSLTGADRVSGANVLT
v_gene: TRBV15; j_gene: TRBJ1-3; CDR3aa: ATRTTTGQVSGNTIY
v_gene: TRBV18; j_gene: TRBJ1-1; CDR3aa: ASSPGQRNTEAF
v_gene: TRBV4-2; j_gene: TRBJ2-7; CDR3aa: ASSQGGGRDYEQY
v_gene: TRBV7-9; j_gene: TRBJ1-4; CDR3aa: ASSSRQGNEKLF
v_gene: TRBV2; j_gene: TRBJ2-7; CDR3aa: ASSPLPLGEQY
v_gene: TRBV19; j_gene: TRBJ2-7; CDR3aa: ASSIGAGYEQY
v_gene: TRBV7-8; j_gene: TRBJ2-4; CDR3aa: ASSPSLREGRHIQY
v_gene: TRBV7-2; j_gene: TRBJ1-1; CDR3aa: ASSSRGQGSRNTEAF
v_gene: TRBV11-2; j_gene: TRBJ1-4; CDR3aa: ASSLGTGGVEKLF
v_gene: TRBV28; j_gene: TRBJ1-2; CDR3aa: ASTGQSGVYGYT
v_gene: TRBV5-4; j_gene: TRBJ2-5; CDR3aa: ASSLALQETQY
v_gene: TRBV5-1; j_gene: TRBJ2-2; CDR3aa: ASSSGLAPNTGELF
v_gene: TRBV7-2; j_gene: TRBJ1-3; CDR3aa: ASRGGGYSGNTIY
v_gene: TRBV29-1; j_gene: TRBJ2-5; CDR3aa: SVALTGYAETQY
v_gene: TRBV4-2; j_gene: TRBJ2-7; CDR3aa: ASSQDWGASGYEQY
v_gene: TRBV5-1; j_gene: TRBJ2-7; CDR3aa: ASSFGTGGYEQY
v_gene: TRBV28; j_gene: TRBJ1-2; CDR3aa: ASTFARQGGYT
v_gene: TRBV28; j_gene: TRBJ2-5; CDR3aa: ATGDRGKYQETQY
v_gene: TRBV4-1; j_gene: TRBJ2-3; CDR3aa: ASSQDGPSGSTDTQY
v_gene: TRBV19; j_gene: TRBJ1-2; CDR3aa: ASSPGLYGYT
v_gene: TRBV6-1; j_gene: TRBJ2-1; CDR3aa: ASSRTGYGEQF
v_gene: TRBV28; j_gene: TRBJ1-2; CDR3aa: ASSSAGDYGYT